This T cell receptor beta chain was sequenced for a study of PD-L1 blockade in urothelial cancer. The overall study: Timepoints chosen for blood analysis were 3 weeks (second dose) and 6 weeks after treatment start.

The sample's time point: pretreatment peripheral blood. Here immunoSEQ multiplex PCR was the method, and the copy in TCRdb shows in-frame clones only, minus some. The sample consists of about 95,000 clones, around 86% of them appearing once. Trimming at V came to 1 base and at J to 2 bases, leaving 12 bases not matched to a gene. CDR1 MNHEY and CDR2 SMNVEV come from the germline V gene (reference sequence). CDR3 length: 19 residues. This TCR was sampled from a man aged 60-69 years with urothelial cancer. Specimen: PBMCs, collected around atezolizumab (anti-PD-L1) treatment. V is TRBV27 and J is TRBJ1-2; TRBD1 aligns across 11 bases. In nucleotides, the CDR3 is TGTGCCAGCAGTTTATGGTCCCCCGGGACAGGGGGTATAAACTATGGCTACACCTTC. Its protein product is CASSLWSPGTGGINYGYTF.